This record looks at one T cell receptor (beta chain) sequence and its context. Its matching antigen is unknown. Germline V gene data show CDR1 as MNHNY and CDR2 as SVGAGI (reference sequence). The CDR3 covers 15 residues. Trimming pared 2 bases from V and 0 bases from J, leaving 8 bases between. The PCR was carried out with 60 Vbeta primers and 13 Jbeta primers. Repertoires were generated with immunoSEQ multiplex PCR, while TCRdb's copy carries only in-frame clones and drops some. Of some 150,000 clones in the sample, 75% were seen once. The data stem from a study of cytomegalovirus exposure and HLA in healthy donors. Regarding the study as a whole: About 87% or about 30% of the time was how often most TCR beta V segments were productive, according to an earlier analysis. As confirmed in vitro, three CMV-associated chains were specific for CMV antigens. Beyond CMV serostatus, there was no information to go on about immune exposure. HLA alleles showed associations with approximately 15,000 TCR beta sequences in a later analysis, at a 0.05 false discovery rate.

J is TRBJ2-1 and V is TRBV6-6; maybe TRBD2 (5 bases). The receptor comes from a man in his forties in good health and CMV-seronegative. Sequencing was done on a sample of PBMCs. The CDR3 DNA reads TGTGCCAGCAGTTACCCGGGGAGCTCCTACAATGAGCAGTTCTTC. It translates to CASSYPGSSYNEQFF.